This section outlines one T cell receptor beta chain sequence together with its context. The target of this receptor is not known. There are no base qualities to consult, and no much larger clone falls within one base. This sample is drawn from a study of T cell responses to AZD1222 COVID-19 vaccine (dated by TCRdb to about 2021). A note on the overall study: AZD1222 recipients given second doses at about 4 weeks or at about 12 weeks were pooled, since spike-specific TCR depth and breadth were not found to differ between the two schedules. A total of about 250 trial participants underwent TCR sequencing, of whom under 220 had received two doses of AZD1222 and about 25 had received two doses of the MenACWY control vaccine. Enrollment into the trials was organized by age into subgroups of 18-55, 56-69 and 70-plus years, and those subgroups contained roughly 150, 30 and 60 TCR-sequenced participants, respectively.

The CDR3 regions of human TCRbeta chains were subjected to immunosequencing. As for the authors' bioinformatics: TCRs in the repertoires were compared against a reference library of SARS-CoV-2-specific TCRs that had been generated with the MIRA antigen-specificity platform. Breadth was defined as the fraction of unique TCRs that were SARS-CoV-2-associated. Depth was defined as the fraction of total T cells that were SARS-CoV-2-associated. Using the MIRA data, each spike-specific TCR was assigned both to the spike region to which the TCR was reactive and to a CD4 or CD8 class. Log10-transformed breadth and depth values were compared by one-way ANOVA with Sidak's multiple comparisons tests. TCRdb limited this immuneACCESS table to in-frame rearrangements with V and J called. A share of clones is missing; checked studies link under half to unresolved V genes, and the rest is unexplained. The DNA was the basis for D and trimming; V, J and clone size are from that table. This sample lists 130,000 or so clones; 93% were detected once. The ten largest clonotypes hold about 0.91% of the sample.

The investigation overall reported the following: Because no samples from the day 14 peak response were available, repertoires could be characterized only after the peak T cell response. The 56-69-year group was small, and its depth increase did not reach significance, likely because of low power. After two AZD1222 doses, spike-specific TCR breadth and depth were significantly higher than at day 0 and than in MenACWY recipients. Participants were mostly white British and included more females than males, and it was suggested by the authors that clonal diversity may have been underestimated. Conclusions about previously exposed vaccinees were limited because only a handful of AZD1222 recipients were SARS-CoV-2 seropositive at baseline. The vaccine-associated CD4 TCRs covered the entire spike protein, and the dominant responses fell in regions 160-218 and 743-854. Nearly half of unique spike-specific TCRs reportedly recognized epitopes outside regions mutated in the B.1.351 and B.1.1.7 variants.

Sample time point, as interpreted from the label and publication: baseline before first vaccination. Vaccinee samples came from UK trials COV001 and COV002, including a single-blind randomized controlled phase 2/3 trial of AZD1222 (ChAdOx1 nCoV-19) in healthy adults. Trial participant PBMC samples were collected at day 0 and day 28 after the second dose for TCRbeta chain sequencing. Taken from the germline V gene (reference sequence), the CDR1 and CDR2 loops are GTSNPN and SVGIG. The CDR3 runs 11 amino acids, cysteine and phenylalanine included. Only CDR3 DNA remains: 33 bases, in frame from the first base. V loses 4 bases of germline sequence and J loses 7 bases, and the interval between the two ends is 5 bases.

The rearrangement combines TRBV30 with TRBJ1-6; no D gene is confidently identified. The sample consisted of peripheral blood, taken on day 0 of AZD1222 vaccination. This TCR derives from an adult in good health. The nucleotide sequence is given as TGTGCCTGGAATCAAAATTCACCCCTCCACTTT. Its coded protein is CAWNQNSPLHF.